A single T cell receptor beta chain is shown here with its context. There is no known antigen for this receptor. No per-base quality is available; no much larger clone lies one base away. The sample comes from a study of T-cell memory formation after mild COVID-19 (dated by TCRdb to about 2021). With respect to the entire study: Most TCR sequence clusters were specific to one of the two donors. In a couple of donors, T-cell clones that expanded and contracted after mild COVID-19 were followed by sequencing TCRalpha and TCRbeta repertoires longitudinally. The cohort comprised two young, previously healthy adult volunteers, one female and one male. Here is what the overall study found, with its caveats: Some responding clones were detected in pre-infection memory, suggesting pre-existing cross-reactive memory T cells joined the SARS-CoV-2 response. The study covered only a couple of mild cases, and larger cohorts including severe cases with pre-infection samples were considered necessary. Contracting CD4+ clones turned up mainly in the CM and EM memory subsets, whereas EMRA was where CD8+ clones were enriched. Clones that contracted from day 15 to 85 showed balanced CD4/CD8 phenotypes, whereas a second wave of clones that expanded from day 15 to 37 leaned towards CD4+. SARS-CoV-2 specificity of the second-wave clones peaking on day 37 was not confirmed.

Ficoll-Paque density gradient centrifugation was used to isolate PBMCs. The CDR3, cysteine through phenylalanine, is 14 amino acids long. The CDR3 DNA has 42 bases and is translated from base 1. The germline ends are 9 bases apart after V is trimmed by 2 bases and J by 4 bases. The sample was run on an Illumina NovaSeq 6000. TCRalpha and TCRbeta cDNA libraries were constructed by 5'RACE with constant-segment primers, with sample barcodes and unique molecular identifiers being introduced. RNA was extracted from every sample with Trizol reagent. Library amplification was performed in two PCR steps, and a second sample barcode and Illumina TruSeq adapters were introduced in the second step. Libraries were sequenced on an Illumina NovaSeq with 2 x 150 bp paired-end reads. Under the source paper's analysis protocol: The reads were demultiplexed and collapsed into UMI-guided consensus sequences using migec v1.2.7. Using mixcr v2.1.11, UMI consensuses were aligned to TRA and TRB V and J templates and then assembled into clonotypes. A clonotype was counted as expanded or contracted only when both edgeR and NoisET called the clonotype significant, with the noise models trained on biological replicates. For edgeR calls, the cutoffs were a false discovery rate-adjusted p below 0.01 and a log2 fold-change threshold of 1. As an exploratory analysis of dynamics, PCA with hierarchical clustering was applied to max-normalized trajectories of the 1000 most abundant clonotypes. Separately sequenced CD4+ and CD8+ repertoires were used to assign a CD4 or CD8 phenotype to each responding clone. TCRdb ran its own pipeline on the public reads, namely fastp trimming at Q25 and MiXCR clone calling, and kept in-frame beta chains. One record per CDR3 amino acid sequence lists the most common genes and DNA. TCRdb assigned the V and J calls; the authors' analysis was not used. The sample records under 300,000 distinct CDR3 sequences, approximately 8.4% of which are singletons. The top ten clones comprise roughly 23% of the sample.

This chain is built from TRBV12-3 or TRBV12-4 and TRBJ2-1; tentative D gene TRBD2, with 6 bases matching. The receptor was derived from a man in his late teens or twenties who had mild COVID-19 (a few samples of this study predate the infection). The sample titles of this study are shuffled in the database, so cell type and time point are left out; the donor was told from shared clones. Sequencing used PBMCs or a T cell subset sorted from them (not recorded which). The CDR3 protein: CASSLQAGYNEQFF. The bases are TGTGCCAGCAGTTTACAGGCGGGGTACAATGAGCAGTTCTTC.